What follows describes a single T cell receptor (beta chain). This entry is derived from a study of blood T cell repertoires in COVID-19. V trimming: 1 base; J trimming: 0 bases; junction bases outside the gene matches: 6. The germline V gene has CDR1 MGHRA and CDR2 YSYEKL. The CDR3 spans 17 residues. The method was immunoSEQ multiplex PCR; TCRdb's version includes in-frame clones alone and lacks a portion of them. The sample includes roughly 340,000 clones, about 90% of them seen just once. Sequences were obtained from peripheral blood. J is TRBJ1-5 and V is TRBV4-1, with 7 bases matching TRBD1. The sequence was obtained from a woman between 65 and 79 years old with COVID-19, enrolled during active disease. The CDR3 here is CASSQAPDRYSNQPQHF. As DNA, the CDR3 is TGCGCCAGCAGCCAAGCCCCGGACAGGTATAGCAATCAGCCCCAGCATTTT.